This T cell receptor beta chain was sequenced during a study of regulatory T cells in long-lasting Graves disease (dated by TCRdb to the early 2020s). Describing the broader study: Antithyroid drugs had been taken for less than 3 months by newly diagnosed Graves' disease patients. Peripheral blood TCR sequencing and RNA sequencing compared persistent Graves' disease patients with newly diagnosed Graves' disease patients. The study was conducted in China and was registered as a clinical trial. A total of roughly 35 samples underwent TCR sequencing: around 13 from persistent and approximately 20 from newly diagnosed Graves' disease patients. General findings and caveats noted by the study authors: The authors acknowledged the small sample size as a limitation that may reduce accuracy. Patients with persistent disease shared more public clonotypes (around 3,000) than newly diagnosed patients did (966). Only peripheral blood was studied, because thyroid tissue, the primary lesion, was inaccessible. Persistent Graves' disease patients showed lower TCR Shannon entropy and fewer highly expanded clones than newly diagnosed patients, suggesting clonal expansion. Sequencing and analysis were restricted to the TCR beta chain.

The sample's time point label, in plain terms: newly diagnosed GD, antithyroid drugs for less than 3 months. RNA was extracted from PBMCs in TRIzol for both TCR sequencing and RNA sequencing. The diagnosis of Graves' disease followed American Thyroid Association guidelines. The patients came from an endocrinology department in Xi'an, China. Each patient gave about 9.1 milliliters of peripheral blood, collected in an EDTA anticoagulant tube. Ficoll Paque Plus density gradient separation was used to isolate PBMCs, and no further T cell sorting was done. An Agilent 2100 Bioanalyzer and agarose gel were used to check RNA quality, while a NanoDrop 2000 measured RNA concentration. This clonotype was recorded only once. It has no known antigen specificity. Base qualities were left out, and no much larger clone turns up one base away. One read offers little support. The protocol used for the library was multiplex PCR. Sequencer: Illumina HiSeq 4000. TCR beta libraries were built with iRepertoire HTBI primers and Arm-PCR amplification of CDR3 regions. Before sequencing, the PCR products underwent gel purification. The authors' pipeline ran thus. Gene usage analysis of CDR3 amino acid clonotypes used the 60 to 75 TRBV and fewer than 15 TRBJ segments found across samples. Filtered high-quality paired reads were merged into contigs using COPE and FqMerger. BLAST was used to align contigs to IMGT TRBV, TRBD and TRBJ reference genes, with CDR3 defined following IMGT. Any clonotype with a frequency above 0.1% was classified as a highly expanded clone. Repertoire diversity was measured by Shannon entropy, and V-J evenness by the Gini coefficient. Clonotypes shared by more than one individual were considered public. The public sequencing data were trimmed at Q25 with fastp and processed into clonotypes with MiXCR by TCRdb, which kept only in-frame beta chains. Rows with one shared CDR3 protein collapse into an entry with the most common genes and DNA. It is TCRdb's table, rather than the study itself, that gives the V and J calls and clone size. In all, the sample holds about 500,000 distinct CDR3 sequences, and around 15% of those were seen once. The top ten constitute approximately 12% of the sample.

A further study also used this sample, focusing on T cells in Graves' hyperthyroidism and ophthalmopathy. As the second study states: A patient counted as having stable Graves' hyperthyroidism if no progression to ophthalmopathy occurred over 18 months of follow-up. Hyperthyroidism patients were newly diagnosed, had a disease duration of under 2 months, and were aged 18 to 65 years. Any patient with an uncontrolled infection, another autoimmune disease, pregnancy or lactation was excluded. Diagnoses relied on clinical symptoms, serum thyroxine and TRAb, thyroid ultrasound and orbital computed tomography. For the first round of RT-PCR on the TCR CDR3, the HTBI primer set was used together with the Qiagen OneStep RT-PCR kit. Most expanded thyroid clonotypes (frequency above 0.001) were also detected in blood, a finding suggesting that blood repertoires may reflect thyroid immune responses. Ophthalmopathy was separated from stable hyperthyroidism by a 13 V-J signature model, with around 88% sensitivity and about 81% specificity obtained in cross-validation and 80%/75% obtained in testing. During validation, the model predicted progression to ophthalmopathy a median of approximately 6.5 months ahead of onset, with more than 60% sensitivity and under 85% specificity. To identify distinguishing TCR V-J signatures, a discovery cohort of 95 to 100 patients was used, comprising 43 with Graves' ophthalmopathy and some 60 with stable Graves' hyperthyroidism. Whether ophthalmopathy could be predicted prospectively was tested in an independent validation cohort made up of 18 to 20 hyperthyroidism patients plus 17 patients who later progressed to ophthalmopathy. The 95 to 100 discovery patients were randomly divided into training and test sets at a 7:3 ratio. Thyroid tissue and blood T-cell repertoires from over 5 Graves' hyperthyroidism patients were also compared in the study. After sampling, hyperthyroidism patients received methimazole starting at 30 mg daily, and ophthalmopathy patients received high-dose intravenous methylprednisolone. Libraries were constructed in a second round of multiplex PCR, after which size selection and purification were carried out. The libraries were sequenced on an Illumina HiSeq2000 using paired-end 100 bp reads. SOAPnuke was used to process the raw data, throwing out any read that contained adapters or uncalled bases, had a mean Phred below 15, or lacked an exact constant-primer or identifier match. COPE v1.2.5 was used to merge high-quality paired reads, and clonotypes were defined as unique nucleotide sequences. Clonotypes were aligned to IMGT TRBV, TRBD and TRBJ reference segments using MiTCR v1.1. Only V-J combinations with frequency above 0.0001, covering roughly 99% of repertoires, were analysed. The TCS score was defined as the ratio of F50 (clonal expansion) to E x V (chaos), calculated using BLOSUM62-based TCRdist between CDR3 peptides within each V-J. Welch's t-statistics and random forest reduced 514 V-J features to around 14, which were used in a naive Bayes classifier (R e1071). No statistical method was used to fix the sample size in advance, and group allocation was not hidden from the investigators. The paper reports TCR Vbeta CDR3 sequencing of more than 120 peripheral blood samples: fewer than 50 ophthalmopathy, roughly 74 hyperthyroidism and 17 progressor patients.

The clonotype originates from a man between 35 and 55 years old with Graves disease. Donor details come from another sample of the same person, matched by shared clones. The source material was peripheral blood mononuclear cells (PBMCs), sampled at new diagnosis, from a patient treated with antithyroid drugs.

The sequenced DNA: TGTGCCAGCTCACCACCGGGACTAGCGTTTCAAGAGACCCAGTACTTC. Its translation is CASSPPGLAFQETQYF. The V gene is TRBV18 and the J gene is TRBJ2-5; TRBD2 lines up with 10 middle nucleotides. Based on the germline V gene, the CDR1 and CDR2 sequences are KGHSH and LQKENI. From its cysteine to its phenylalanine, the CDR3 spans 16 amino acids. Left in the record is the CDR3 DNA by itself, 48 bases read in frame from the first base. Ends trimmed: V by 0 bases, J by 2 bases; bases unmatched to a gene: 3. Reference TRBV18 and TRBJ2-5 proteins supply the regions before and after the CDR3; the full variable domain is: NAGVMQNPRHLVRRRGQEARLRCSPMKGHSHVYWYRQLPEEGLKFMVYLQKENIIDESGMPKERFSAEFPKEGPSILRIQQVVRGDSAAYFCASSPPGLAFQETQYFGPGTRLLVL.